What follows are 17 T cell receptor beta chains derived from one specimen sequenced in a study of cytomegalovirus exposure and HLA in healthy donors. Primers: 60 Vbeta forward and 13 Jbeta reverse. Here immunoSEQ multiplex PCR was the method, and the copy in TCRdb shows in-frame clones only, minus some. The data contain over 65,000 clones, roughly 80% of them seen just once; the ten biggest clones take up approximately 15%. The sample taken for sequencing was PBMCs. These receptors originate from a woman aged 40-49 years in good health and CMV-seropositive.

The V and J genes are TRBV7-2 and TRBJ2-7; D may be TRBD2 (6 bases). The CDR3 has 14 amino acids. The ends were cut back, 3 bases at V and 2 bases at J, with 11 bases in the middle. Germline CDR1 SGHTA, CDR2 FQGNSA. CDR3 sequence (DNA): TGTGCCAGCAGCTTCGAGCGACTAGCCTACGAGCAGTACTTC. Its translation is CASSFERLAYEQYF.

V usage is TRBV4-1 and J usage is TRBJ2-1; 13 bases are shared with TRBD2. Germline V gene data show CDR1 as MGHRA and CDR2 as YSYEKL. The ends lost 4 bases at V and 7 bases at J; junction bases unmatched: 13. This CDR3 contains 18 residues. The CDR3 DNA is TGCGCCAGCAGCCGGGGACTAGCGGGGACCTCCCCCTGGAATGAGCAGTTCTTC. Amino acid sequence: CASSRGLAGTSPWNEQFF.

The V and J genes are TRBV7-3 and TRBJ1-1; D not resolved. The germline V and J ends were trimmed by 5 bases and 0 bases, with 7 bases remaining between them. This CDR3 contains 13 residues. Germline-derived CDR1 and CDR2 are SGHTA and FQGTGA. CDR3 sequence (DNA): TGTGCCAGCAGCGCAAACTTGAACACTGAAGCTTTCTTT. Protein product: CASSANLNTEAFF. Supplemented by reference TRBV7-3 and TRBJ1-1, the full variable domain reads GAGVSQTPSNKVTEKGKYVELRCDPISGHTALYWYRQSLGQGPEFLIYFQGTGAADDSGLPNDRFFAVRPEGSVSTLKIQRTERGDSAVYLCASSANLNTEAFFGQGTRLTVV.

CDR3 sequence reads: CASSPPGQNNQPQHF. For the CDR3, the DNA is TGTGCCAGCAGCCCCCCGGGACAGAACAATCAGCCCCAGCATTTT. This rearrangement joins TRBV21-1 to TRBJ1-5; TRBD1, as called in the table, went unchecked against the DNA. TRBV21-1 constitutes a pseudogene. The CDR3 contains 15 residues.

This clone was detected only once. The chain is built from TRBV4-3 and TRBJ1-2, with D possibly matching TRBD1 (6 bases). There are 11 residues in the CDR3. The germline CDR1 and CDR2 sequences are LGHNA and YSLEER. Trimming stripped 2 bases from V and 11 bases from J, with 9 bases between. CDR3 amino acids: CASSQTGKYTF. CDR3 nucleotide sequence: TGCGCCAGCAGCCAAACAGGGAAGTACACCTTC.

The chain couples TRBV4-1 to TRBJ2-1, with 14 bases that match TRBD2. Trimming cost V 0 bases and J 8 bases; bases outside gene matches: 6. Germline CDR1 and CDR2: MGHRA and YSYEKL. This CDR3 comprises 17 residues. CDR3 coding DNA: TGCGCCAGCAGCCAAGATCATGGGACTAGCGGGAGTTATGAGCAGTTCTTC. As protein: CASSQDHGTSGSYEQFF.

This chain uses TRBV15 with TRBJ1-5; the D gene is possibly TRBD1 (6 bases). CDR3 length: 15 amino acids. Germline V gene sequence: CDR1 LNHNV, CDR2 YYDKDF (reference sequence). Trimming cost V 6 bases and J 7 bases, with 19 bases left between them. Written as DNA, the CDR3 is TGTGCCACCAGGTTATCTCGGGGGGGCGGACAGCCCCAGCATTTT. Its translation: CATRLSRGGGQPQHF.

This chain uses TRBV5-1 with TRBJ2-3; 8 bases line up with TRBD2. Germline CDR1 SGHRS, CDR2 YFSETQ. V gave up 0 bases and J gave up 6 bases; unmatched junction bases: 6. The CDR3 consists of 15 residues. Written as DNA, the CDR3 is TGCGCCAGCAGCTTGGCCACGGGGGGGAAGGATACGCAGTATTTT. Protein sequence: CASSLATGGKDTQYF. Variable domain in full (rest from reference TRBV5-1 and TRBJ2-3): KAGVTQTPRYLIKTRGQQVTLSCSPISGHRSVSWYQQTPGQGLQFLFEYFSETQRNKGNFPGRFSGRQFSNSRSEMNVSTLELGDSALYLCASSLATGGKDTQYFGPGTRLTVL.

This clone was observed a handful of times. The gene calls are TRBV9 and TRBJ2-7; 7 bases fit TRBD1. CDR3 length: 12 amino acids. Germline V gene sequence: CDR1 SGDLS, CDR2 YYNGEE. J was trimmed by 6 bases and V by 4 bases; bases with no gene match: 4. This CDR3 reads CASSTHRGEQYF. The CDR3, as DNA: TGTGCCAGCAGCACACACAGGGGCGAGCAGTACTTC.

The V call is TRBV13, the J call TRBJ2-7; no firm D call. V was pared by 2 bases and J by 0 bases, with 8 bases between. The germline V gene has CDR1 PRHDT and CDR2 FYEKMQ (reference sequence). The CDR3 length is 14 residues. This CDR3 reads CASSLPLSSYEQYF. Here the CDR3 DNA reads TGTGCCAGCAGCTTACCACTTAGCTCCTACGAGCAGTACTTC.

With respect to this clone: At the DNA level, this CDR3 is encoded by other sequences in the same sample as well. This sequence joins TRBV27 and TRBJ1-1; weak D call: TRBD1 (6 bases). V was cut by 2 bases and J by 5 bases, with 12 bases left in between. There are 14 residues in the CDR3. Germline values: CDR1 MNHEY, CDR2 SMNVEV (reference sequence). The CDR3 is CASSLRGGWTEAFF. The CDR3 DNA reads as TGTGCCAGCAGTTTAAGGGGGGGATGGACTGAAGCTTTCTTT.

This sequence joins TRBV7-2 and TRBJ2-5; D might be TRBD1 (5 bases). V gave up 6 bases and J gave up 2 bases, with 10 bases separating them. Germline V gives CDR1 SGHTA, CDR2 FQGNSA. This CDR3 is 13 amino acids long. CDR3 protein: CASRDTNQETQYF. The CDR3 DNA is TGTGCCAGCAGGGACACCAATCAAGAGACCCAGTACTTC.

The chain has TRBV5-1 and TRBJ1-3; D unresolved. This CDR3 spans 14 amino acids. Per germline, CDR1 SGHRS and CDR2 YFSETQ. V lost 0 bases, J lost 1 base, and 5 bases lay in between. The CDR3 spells CASSLAGSGNTIYF. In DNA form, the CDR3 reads TGCGCCAGCAGCTTGGCGGGGTCTGGAAACACCATATATTTT.

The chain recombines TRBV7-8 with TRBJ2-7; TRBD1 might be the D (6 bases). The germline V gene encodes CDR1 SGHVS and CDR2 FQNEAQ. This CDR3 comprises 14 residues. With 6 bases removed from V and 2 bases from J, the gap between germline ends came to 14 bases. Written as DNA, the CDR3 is TGTGCCAGCAGGGAACTCAGGGGACCCTACGAGCAGTACTTC. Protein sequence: CASRELRGPYEQYF.

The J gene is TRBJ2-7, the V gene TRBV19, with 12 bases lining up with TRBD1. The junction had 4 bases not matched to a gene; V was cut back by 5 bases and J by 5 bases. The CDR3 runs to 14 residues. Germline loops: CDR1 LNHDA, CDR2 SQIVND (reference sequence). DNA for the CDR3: TGTGCCAGTAGTGGGACAGGGGGCCGAAACGAGCAGTACTTC. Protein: CASSGTGGRNEQYF. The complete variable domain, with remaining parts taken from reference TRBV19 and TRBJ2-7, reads DGGITQSPKYLFRKEGQNVTLSCEQNLNHDAMYWYRQDPGQGLRLIYYSQIVNDFQKGDIAEGYSVSREKKESFPLTVTSAQKNPTAFYLCASSGTGGRNEQYFGPGTRLTVT.

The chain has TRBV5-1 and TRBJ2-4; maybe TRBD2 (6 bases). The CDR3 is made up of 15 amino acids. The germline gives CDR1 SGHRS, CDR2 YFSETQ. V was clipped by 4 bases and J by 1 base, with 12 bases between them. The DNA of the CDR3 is TGCGCCAGCAGCCCGACTAGTCTGGCCAAAAACATTCAGTACTTC. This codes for CASSPTSLAKNIQYF.

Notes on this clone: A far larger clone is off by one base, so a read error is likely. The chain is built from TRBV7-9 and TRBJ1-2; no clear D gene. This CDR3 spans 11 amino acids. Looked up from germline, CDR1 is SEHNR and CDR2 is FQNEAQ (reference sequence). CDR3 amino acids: CPSSRNGGYTF. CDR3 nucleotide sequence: TGTCCCAGCAGCCGAAACGGGGGCTACACCTTC.